The next 29 T cell receptor beta chains were all read from a single sample in a study of blood T cell repertoires in COVID-19. Assay: immunoSEQ multiplex PCR; the TCRdb copy retains only in-frame clones and omits some. The profile shows around 300,000 clones, 75% to 90% of them singletons. Material for sequencing was PBMCs or T cells enriched from blood (not recorded which). Receptor source: a woman in her late teens or twenties who had recovered from COVID-19.

In DNA, the CDR3 is TGTGCCACCAGCAGGGACAGGGATCAGCCCCAGCATTTT. It specifies CATSRDRDQPQHF. The chain links TRBV15 to TRBJ1-5; 8 nucleotides agree with TRBD1. This CDR3 has 13 amino acids. Looked up from germline, CDR1 is LNHNV and CDR2 is YYDKDF (reference sequence). V shed 3 bases and J 5 bases; nucleotides not matched to a gene: 0.

The CDR3 here is CASSESPGEETQYF. CDR3 sequence (DNA): TGCGCCAGCAGTGAGTCGCCAGGGGAAGAGACCCAGTACTTC. The chain has TRBV10-1 and TRBJ2-5, with TRBD1 as a possible D gene (6 bases). From germline, CDR1 is WNHNN and CDR2 SYGVQD (reference sequence). V lost 0 bases and J 3 bases, leaving 8 bases between the germline ends. There are 14 residues in the CDR3.

This chain connects TRBV27 to TRBJ1-2, with TRBD1 matching 7 bases. The CDR3 has 14 amino acids. The germline V gene encodes CDR1 MNHEY and CDR2 SMNVEV (reference sequence). Unmatched junction bases numbered 3, after V lost 5 bases and J lost 0 bases. CDR3 in amino acids: CASSRTGPNYGYTF. The DNA for the CDR3 is TGTGCCAGCAGTAGGACAGGACCTAACTATGGCTACACCTTC.

V and J are TRBV27 and TRBJ1-2; 8 bases are a match to TRBD1. The CDR3 sequence is 13 residues long. Germline V gives CDR1 MNHEY, CDR2 SMNVEV (reference sequence). The V and J ends lost 4 bases and 5 bases, in that order; junction bases with no gene match: 3. The CDR3 coding sequence is TGTGCCAGCAGTTACAGGGGGAATTATGGCTACACCTTC. Its translation: CASSYRGNYGYTF.

The CDR3 sequence is CSDMDRPRRYEQYF. In DNA form, the CDR3 reads TGCAGCGATATGGACAGGCCAAGGAGGTACGAGCAGTACTTC. V is TRBV29-1 and J is TRBJ2-7; TRBD1 matches 7 bases. J lost 4 bases, V lost 7 bases, and 13 bases had no gene match. The V gene's germline CDR1 is SQVTM and CDR2 ANQGSEA. The CDR3 is 14 amino acids.

The chain combines TRBV3-1 (or the pseudogene TRBV3-2) with TRBJ2-1, with a weak D call TRBD2 (5 bases). The CDR3 length is 16 residues. The germline CDR1 and CDR2 sequences are LGHDT and YNNKEL (reference sequence). V gave up 2 bases and J gave up 8 bases, with 19 bases separating them. The CDR3 protein is CASSQSGMPNKDEQFF. The CDR3 DNA reads as TGTGCCAGCAGCCAAAGCGGAATGCCCAATAAGGATGAGCAGTTCTTC.

This clone appeared a single time. This chain uses TRBV5-4 with TRBJ2-7; TRBD1 matches 10 bases. V shed 4 bases and J 6 bases; nucleotides not matched to a gene: 10. There are 15 residues in the CDR3. Germline V gene lookup returns CDR1 SGHNT and CDR2 YYREEE (reference sequence). The CDR3: CASSPTGGPGVEQYF. In DNA form, the CDR3 reads TGTGCCAGCAGCCCGACAGGGGGCCCCGGGGTCGAGCAGTACTTC.

The rearrangement uses TRBV6-2 or TRBV6-3 and TRBJ2-3; the match to TRBD2 covers 9 bases. The CDR3 is 17 amino acids. In germline, CDR1 is MNHEY, CDR2 SVGEGT. V dropped 0 bases and J dropped 2; count of bases not matched to a gene: 6. DNA of the CDR3: TGTGCCAGCAGTTACTCTCTAGCGGGGCGAATCACAGATACGCAGTATTTT. This sequence encodes CASSYSLAGRITDTQYF.

The J gene is TRBJ1-1, the V gene TRBV11-1; 10 bases line up with TRBD1. Per germline, CDR1 SGHAT and CDR2 FQDESV (reference sequence). This CDR3 has 15 amino acids. The junction had 7 bases not matched to a gene; V was cut back by 6 bases and J by 3 bases. In DNA, the CDR3 is TGTGCCAGCAGTCTAACTGGACAGGGGGACACTGAAGCTTTCTTT. It specifies CASSLTGQGDTEAFF.

The rearrangement joins TRBV3-1 (or the pseudogene TRBV3-2) to TRBJ2-1; the match to TRBD1 covers 7 bases. Germline assignment: CDR1 LGHDT and CDR2 YNNKEL (reference sequence). Trimming at V came to 1 base and at J to 7 bases, leaving 13 bases not matched to a gene. The CDR3 is made up of 17 amino acids. CDR3 amino acids: CASSQARGGPKSNEQFF. The CDR3 coding sequence is TGTGCCAGCAGCCAAGCCCGAGGGGGCCCCAAGAGTAATGAGCAGTTCTTC.

The gene calls are TRBV19 and TRBJ1-6, with D maybe TRBD1 (5 bases). From germline, CDR1 is LNHDA and CDR2 SQIVND (reference sequence). The CDR3 consists of 15 residues. V lost 0 bases, J lost 10 bases, and 13 bases lay in between. The CDR3 region has the DNA TGTGCCAGTAGTATAGATCCTCGGACACAATCACCCCTCCACTTT. Its protein is CASSIDPRTQSPLHF.

This chain connects TRBV5-1 to TRBJ2-7, with 7 bases that match TRBD1. CDR1 and CDR2 (germline): SGHRS, YFSETQ. The CDR3 loop spans 13 amino acids. V lost 4 bases, J lost 7 bases, and 8 bases stayed unmatched. This CDR3 reads CASSKNRGREQYF. The CDR3 DNA sequence: TGCGCCAGCAGCAAAAACAGGGGCCGGGAGCAGTACTTC.

The chain is built from TRBV6-5 and TRBJ2-7; 14 bases agree with TRBD2. The CDR3 has 15 residues. Trimming removed 2 bases from V and 5 bases from J; junction bases left unmatched: 2. Germline CDR1 is MNHEY and CDR2 is SVGAGI. This CDR3 reads CASSYRTSGGNEQYF. The CDR3 coding sequence is TGTGCCAGCAGTTACCGGACTAGCGGGGGGAACGAGCAGTACTTC.

The chain has TRBV29-1 and TRBJ2-1; 7 bases are a match to TRBD1. The CDR3 is made up of 13 amino acids. After removal of 5 bases from V and 9 bases from J, the junction contained 10 bases not matched to a gene. In germline, CDR1 is SQVTM, CDR2 ANQGSEA. In DNA, the CDR3 is TGCAGCGTTCTGGGACAGTTGAACTTTGAGCAGTTCTTC. Amino acid sequence: CSVLGQLNFEQFF.

V usage is TRBV10-3 and J usage is TRBJ2-7, with TRBD1 matching 7 bases. There are 15 residues in the CDR3. In germline, CDR1 is ENHRY, CDR2 SYGVKD. Germline trimming cut 0 bases from V and 6 bases from J; bases unmatched to any gene: 8. DNA of the CDR3: TGTGCCATCAGTGAGTCAACAGGGGAATCGGGCGAGCAGTACTTC. The encoded protein is CAISESTGESGEQYF.

This rearrangement joins TRBV9 to TRBJ1-1, with D unresolved. This CDR3 region has 13 residues. V gave up 2 bases and J gave up 5 bases, with 10 bases separating them. Germline V gives CDR1 SGDLS, CDR2 YYNGEE. The CDR3 DNA reads TGTGCCAGCAGCGTTGGAGATATTACTGAAGCTTTCTTT. It is translated as CASSVGDITEAFF.

This clone was counted once. The rearrangement uses TRBV6-1 and TRBJ1-2; no clear D gene. V dropped 2 bases and J dropped 6 bases, with 10 bases sitting between them. The CDR3 length is 13 residues. Germline loops: CDR1 MNHNS, CDR2 SASEGT. This CDR3 is CASSELAGDGYTF. The CDR3 DNA sequence: TGTGCCAGCAGTGAACTGGCAGGCGATGGCTACACCTTC.

The CDR3 DNA is TGTGCCAGCAGCTTAGGGACAGGGAATGGCTACACCTTC. The encoded protein is CASSLGTGNGYTF. The V gene is TRBV11-2, the J gene TRBJ1-2, with TRBD1 matching over 8 bases. Germline CDR1 reads SGHAT; CDR2 reads FQNNGV. The CDR3 loop spans 13 amino acids. J gave up 6 bases and V 1 base, and 1 base lay outside the gene matches.

The chain carries TRBV12-3 or TRBV12-4 and TRBJ1-1; 7 bases align to TRBD1. J gave up 4 bases and V 6 bases, and 2 bases lay outside the gene matches. The CDR3 is 12 residues long. The CDR3 DNA reads TGTGCCAGCAGAACAGGGGTCACTGAAGCTTTCTTT. As protein: CASRTGVTEAFF.

The CDR3 DNA reads TGCGCCAGCAGCGCAACAGGCTCTGGAAACACCATATATTTT. Its translation is CASSATGSGNTIYF. The chain recombines TRBV5-1 with TRBJ1-3; TRBD1 is a possible D gene (5 bases). This CDR3 comprises 14 residues. Germline V gene data show CDR1 as SGHRS and CDR2 as YFSETQ. V was trimmed by 4 bases and J by 0 bases, leaving 8 bases between them.

CDR3 loop: CASSPRRDFDEQYF. Here the CDR3 DNA reads TGTGCCAGCAGCCCCCGGCGGGATTTCGACGAGCAGTACTTC. This rearrangement joins TRBV3-1 (or the pseudogene TRBV3-2) to TRBJ2-7; the D gene is possibly TRBD2 (6 bases). The CDR3 runs 14 residues. V lost 4 bases and J 5 bases, leaving 15 bases between the germline ends. Germline CDR1 reads LGHDT; CDR2 reads YNNKEL (reference sequence).

This rearrangement joins TRBV5-1 to TRBJ1-4; maybe TRBD1 (5 bases). V was trimmed by 5 bases and J by 5 bases, leaving 13 bases between them. The CDR3 extends over 14 amino acids. Germline CDR1 SGHRS, CDR2 YFSETQ. CDR3 region: CASSRDSLNEKLFF. The CDR3 bases are TGCGCCAGCAGTCGGGACTCTCTGAATGAAAAACTGTTTTTT.

The chain joins TRBV5-1 to TRBJ2-5, with 9 bases fitting TRBD1. This CDR3 contains 14 residues. The ends lost 3 bases at V and 4 bases at J; junction bases unmatched: 4. Per the germline V gene, CDR1 is SGHRS and CDR2 is YFSETQ. The CDR3 loop reads CASSSSTGGETQYF. In DNA form, the CDR3 reads TGCGCCAGCAGCTCTTCGACAGGGGGAGAGACCCAGTACTTC.

V usage is TRBV7-9 and J usage is TRBJ1-2; weak D call: TRBD1 (6 bases). CDR3 length: 14 residues. CDR1 is SEHNR, CDR2 FQNEAQ, per germline (reference sequence). With 0 bases removed from V and 6 bases from J, the gap between germline ends came to 11 bases. CDR3 sequence: CASSLAQGRDGYTF. The CDR3 DNA sequence: TGTGCCAGCAGCTTAGCACAGGGAAGAGATGGCTACACCTTC.

CDR3 sequence reads: CASSGAAQTGEQYF. CDR3 coding DNA: TGTGCCAGTAGTGGGGCAGCACAGACGGGCGAGCAGTACTTC. This rearrangement joins TRBV19 to TRBJ2-7; D possibly corresponds to TRBD1 (5 bases). The germline V gene encodes CDR1 LNHDA and CDR2 SQIVND (reference sequence). The CDR3 sequence is 14 residues long. Deletions cut 5 bases from V and 6 bases from J, with 17 bases between.

About this clone: Other DNA sequences of this sample code for an identical CDR3. The chain uses TRBV6-5 and TRBJ2-1, with 8 bases identical to TRBD1. Germline V gene lookup returns CDR1 MNHEY and CDR2 SVGAGI. Losses at the gene ends were 5 bases for V and 4 bases for J; bases not matched to a gene: 4. The CDR3 is 14 amino acids. This CDR3 reads CASSRDRGYNEQFF. CDR3 DNA sequence: TGTGCCAGCAGTCGAGACAGGGGTTACAATGAGCAGTTCTTC.

The chain combines TRBV19 with TRBJ2-2; D might be TRBD2 (6 bases). CDR1 is LNHDA, CDR2 SQIVND, per germline (reference sequence). Deletions cut 6 bases from V and 6 bases from J, with 20 bases between. The CDR3 is made up of 16 amino acids. CDR3 protein: CASSWREFGQPGELFF. Here the CDR3 DNA reads TGTGCCAGTAGCTGGAGGGAGTTCGGGCAGCCCGGGGAGCTGTTTTTT.

This chain links TRBV3-1 (or the pseudogene TRBV3-2) with TRBJ2-5; tentatively, D is TRBD2 (7 bases). V lost 6 bases and J 2 bases, leaving 19 bases between the germline ends. Germline CDR1 LGHDT, CDR2 YNNKEL (reference sequence). CDR3 length equals 16 residues. The CDR3 spells CASSQHGGGGQETQYF. Written as DNA, the CDR3 is TGTGCCAGCAGTCAGCATGGGGGCGGGGGACAAGAGACCCAGTACTTC.

CDR3 nucleotide sequence: TGTGCCAGCAGCCAAGATGAGTTTTCGGGGGTGGTCCAGCAGTACTTC. It specifies CASSQDEFSGVVQQYF. V usage is TRBV14 and J usage is TRBJ2-7, with D tentatively TRBD2 (6 bases). CDR1 SGHDN and CDR2 FVKESK come from the germline V gene. The CDR3 length is 16 residues. Trimming took 0 bases from V and 8 from J, leaving 20 bases between them.